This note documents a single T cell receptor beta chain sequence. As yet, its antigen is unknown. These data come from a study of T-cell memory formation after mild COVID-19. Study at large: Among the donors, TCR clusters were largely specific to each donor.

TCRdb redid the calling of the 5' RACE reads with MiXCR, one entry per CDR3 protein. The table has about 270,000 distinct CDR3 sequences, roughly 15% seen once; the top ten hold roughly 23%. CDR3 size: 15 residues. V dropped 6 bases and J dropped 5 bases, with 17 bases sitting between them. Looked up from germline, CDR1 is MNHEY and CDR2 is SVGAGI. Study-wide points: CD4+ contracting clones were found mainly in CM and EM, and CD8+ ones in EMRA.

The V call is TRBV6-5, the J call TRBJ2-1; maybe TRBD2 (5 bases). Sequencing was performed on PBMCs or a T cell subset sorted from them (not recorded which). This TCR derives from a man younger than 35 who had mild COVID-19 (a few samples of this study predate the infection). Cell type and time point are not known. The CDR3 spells CASRPEGSSDNEQFF. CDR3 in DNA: TGTGCCAGCAGGCCAGAGGGAAGTTCCGACAATGAGCAGTTCTTC.